This T cell receptor beta chain was observed in a study of identifying expanded T cells in peripheral blood. Findings and limits, study-wide: Technical replicates showed approximately 1.2 changed clones; around two weeks 15 to 20; four weeks 19. Clone count variance between approximately two-week samples rose with total template count.

As for this clone: The antigen remains unidentified.

This table comes from immunoSEQ multiplex PCR, and its TCRdb copy is limited to in-frame clones, with some not included. The top ten clones hold under 4.5% of a sample with over 75,000 clones, about 91% of them seen once. Collection occurred without any documented infections or immune events in donors. V was clipped by 3 bases and J by 3 bases, with 12 bases between them. CDR1 and CDR2 from the germline V gene are SGHRS and YFSETQ. This CDR3 has 14 amino acids. V usage is TRBV5-1 and J usage is TRBJ2-5; possibly TRBD2 for D (6 bases). Sequences were obtained from blood. The sequence was collected from a person between 18 and 69 years old in good health. The CDR3 here is CASSSGLREETQYF. The CDR3 DNA sequence: TGCGCCAGCAGCTCGGGACTGCGGGAAGAGACCCAGTACTTC.